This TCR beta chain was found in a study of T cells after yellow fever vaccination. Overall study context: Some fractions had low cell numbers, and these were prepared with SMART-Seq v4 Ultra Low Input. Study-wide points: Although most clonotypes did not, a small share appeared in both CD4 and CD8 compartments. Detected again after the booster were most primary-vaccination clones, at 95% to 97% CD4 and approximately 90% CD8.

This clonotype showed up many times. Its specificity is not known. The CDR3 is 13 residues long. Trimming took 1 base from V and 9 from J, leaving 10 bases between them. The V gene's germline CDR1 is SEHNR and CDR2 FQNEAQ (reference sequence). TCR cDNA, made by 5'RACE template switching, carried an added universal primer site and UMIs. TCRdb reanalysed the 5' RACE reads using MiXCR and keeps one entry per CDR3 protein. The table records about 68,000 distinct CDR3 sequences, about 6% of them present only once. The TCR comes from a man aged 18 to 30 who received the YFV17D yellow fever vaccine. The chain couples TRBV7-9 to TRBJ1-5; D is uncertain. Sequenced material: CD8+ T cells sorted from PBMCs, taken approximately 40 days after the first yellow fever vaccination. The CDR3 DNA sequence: TGTGCCAGCAGCTTAGGGGCAAGCCCGCCCCAGCATTTT. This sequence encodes CASSLGASPPQHF.